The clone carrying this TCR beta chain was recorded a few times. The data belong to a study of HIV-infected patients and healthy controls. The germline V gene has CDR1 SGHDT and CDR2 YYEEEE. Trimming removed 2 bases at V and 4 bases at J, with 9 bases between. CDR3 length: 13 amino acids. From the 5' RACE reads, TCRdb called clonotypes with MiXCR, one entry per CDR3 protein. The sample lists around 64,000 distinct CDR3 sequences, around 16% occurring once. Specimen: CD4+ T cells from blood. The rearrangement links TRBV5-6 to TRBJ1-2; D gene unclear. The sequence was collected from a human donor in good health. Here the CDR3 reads CASSLQRGYGYTF. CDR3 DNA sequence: TGTGCCAGCAGCTTACAGAGAGGCTATGGCTACACCTTC.